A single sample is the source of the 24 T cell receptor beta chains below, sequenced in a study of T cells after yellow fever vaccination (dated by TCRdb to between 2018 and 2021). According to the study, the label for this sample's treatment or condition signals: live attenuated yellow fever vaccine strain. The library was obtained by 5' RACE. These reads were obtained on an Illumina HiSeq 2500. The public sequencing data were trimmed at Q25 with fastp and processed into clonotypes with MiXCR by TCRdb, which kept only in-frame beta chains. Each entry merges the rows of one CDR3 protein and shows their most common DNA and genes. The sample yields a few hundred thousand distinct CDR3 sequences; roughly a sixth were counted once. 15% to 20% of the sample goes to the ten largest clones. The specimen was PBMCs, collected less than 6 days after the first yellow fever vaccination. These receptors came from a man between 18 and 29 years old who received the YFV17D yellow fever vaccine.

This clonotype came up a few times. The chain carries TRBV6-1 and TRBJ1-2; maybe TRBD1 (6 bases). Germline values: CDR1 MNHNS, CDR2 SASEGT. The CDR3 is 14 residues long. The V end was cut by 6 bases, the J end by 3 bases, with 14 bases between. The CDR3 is CASSHGAGDYGYTF. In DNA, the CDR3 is TGTGCCAGCAGCCACGGGGCAGGGGACTATGGCTACACCTTC.

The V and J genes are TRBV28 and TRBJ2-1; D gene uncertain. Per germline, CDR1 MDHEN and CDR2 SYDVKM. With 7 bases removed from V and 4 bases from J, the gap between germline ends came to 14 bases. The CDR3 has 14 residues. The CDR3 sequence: CASNRGFGYNEQFF. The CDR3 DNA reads TGTGCCAGCAATCGAGGCTTCGGGTACAATGAGCAGTTCTTC.

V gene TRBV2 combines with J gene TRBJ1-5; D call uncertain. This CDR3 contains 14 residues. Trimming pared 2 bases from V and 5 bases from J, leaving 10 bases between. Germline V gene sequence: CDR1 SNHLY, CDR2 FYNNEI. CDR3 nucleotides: TGTGCCAGCAGTGAACGGTGGGAAGATCAGCCCCAGCATTTT. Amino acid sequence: CASSERWEDQPQHF.

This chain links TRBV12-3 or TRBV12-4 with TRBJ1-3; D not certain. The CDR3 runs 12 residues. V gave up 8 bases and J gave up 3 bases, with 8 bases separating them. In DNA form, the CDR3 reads TGTGCCAGCCGTCCCGGTGGAAACACCATATATTTT. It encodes CASRPGGNTIYF.

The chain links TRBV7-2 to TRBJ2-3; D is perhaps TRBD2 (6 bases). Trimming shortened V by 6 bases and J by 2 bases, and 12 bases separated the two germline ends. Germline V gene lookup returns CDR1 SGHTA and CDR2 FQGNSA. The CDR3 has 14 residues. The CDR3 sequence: CASRKTSSTDTQYF. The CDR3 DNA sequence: TGTGCCAGCAGGAAGACTAGTTCCACAGATACGCAGTATTTT.

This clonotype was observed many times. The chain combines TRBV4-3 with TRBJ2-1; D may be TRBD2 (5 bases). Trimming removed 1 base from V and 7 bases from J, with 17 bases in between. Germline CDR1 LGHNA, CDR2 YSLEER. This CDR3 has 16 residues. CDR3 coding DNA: TGCGCCAGCAGCCAAGTAGGCGCGGGTATTTCGAATGAGCAGTTCTTC. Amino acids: CASSQVGAGISNEQFF.

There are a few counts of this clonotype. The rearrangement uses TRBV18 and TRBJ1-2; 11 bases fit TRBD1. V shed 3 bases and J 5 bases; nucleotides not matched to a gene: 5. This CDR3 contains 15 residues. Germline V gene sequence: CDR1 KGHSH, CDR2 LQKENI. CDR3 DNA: TGTGCCAGCTCACCCGGACAGGGGGCGTATTATGGCTACACCTTC. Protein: CASSPGQGAYYGYTF. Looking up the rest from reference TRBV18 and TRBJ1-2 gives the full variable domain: NAGVMQNPRHLVRRRGQEARLRCSPMKGHSHVYWYRQLPEEGLKFMVYLQKENIIDESGMPKERFSAEFPKEGPSILRIQQVVRGDSAAYFCASSPGQGAYYGYTFGSGTRLTVV.

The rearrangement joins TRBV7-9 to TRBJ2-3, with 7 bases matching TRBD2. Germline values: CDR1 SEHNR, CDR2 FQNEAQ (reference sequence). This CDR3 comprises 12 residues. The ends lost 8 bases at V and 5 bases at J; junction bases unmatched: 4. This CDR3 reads CASAGGGDTQYF. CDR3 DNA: TGTGCCAGCGCTGGGGGGGGAGATACGCAGTATTTT. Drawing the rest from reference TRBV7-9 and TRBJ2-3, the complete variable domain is DTGVSQNPRHKITKRGQNVTFRCDPISEHNRLYWYRQTLGQGPEFLTYFQNEAQLEKSRLLSDRFSAERPKGSFSTLEIQRTEQGDSAMYLCASAGGGDTQYFGPGTRLTVL.

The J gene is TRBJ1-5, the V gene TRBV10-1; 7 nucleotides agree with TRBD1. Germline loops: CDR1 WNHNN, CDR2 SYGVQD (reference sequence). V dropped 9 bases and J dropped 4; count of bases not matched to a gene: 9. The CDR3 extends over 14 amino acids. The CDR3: CARRTGEGNQPQHF. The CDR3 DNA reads TGCGCCAGGAGAACAGGGGAGGGGAATCAGCCCCAGCATTTT.

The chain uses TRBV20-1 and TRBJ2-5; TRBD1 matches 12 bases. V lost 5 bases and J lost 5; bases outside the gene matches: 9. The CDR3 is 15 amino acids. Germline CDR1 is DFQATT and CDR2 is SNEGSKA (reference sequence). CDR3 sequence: CSAADRDRGRETQYF. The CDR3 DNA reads TGCAGTGCTGCTGATAGGGACAGGGGGCGTGAGACCCAGTACTTC.

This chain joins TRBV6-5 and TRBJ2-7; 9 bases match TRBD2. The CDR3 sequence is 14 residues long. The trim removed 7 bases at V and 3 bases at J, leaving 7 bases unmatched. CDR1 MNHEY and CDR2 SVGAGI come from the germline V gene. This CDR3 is CASTIAGADYEQYF. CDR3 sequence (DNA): TGTGCCAGCACCATAGCGGGGGCAGACTACGAGCAGTACTTC.

CDR3 in amino acids: CSAREGAGGNNQPQHF. For the CDR3, the DNA is TGCAGTGCTAGAGAGGGGGCCGGAGGTAACAATCAGCCCCAGCATTTT. This chain connects TRBV20-1 to TRBJ1-5; D is perhaps TRBD1 (6 bases). CDR3 length equals 16 residues. Germline V gene sequence: CDR1 DFQATT, CDR2 SNEGSKA (reference sequence). The V end was cut by 0 bases, the J end by 3 bases, with 15 bases between.

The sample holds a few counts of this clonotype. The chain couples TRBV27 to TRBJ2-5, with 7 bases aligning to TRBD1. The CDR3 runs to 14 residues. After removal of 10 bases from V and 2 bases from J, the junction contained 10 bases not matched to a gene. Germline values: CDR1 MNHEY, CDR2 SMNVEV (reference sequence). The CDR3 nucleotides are TGTGCCACCTCCGGGACAGAACCTCAAGAGACCCAGTACTTC. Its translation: CATSGTEPQETQYF.

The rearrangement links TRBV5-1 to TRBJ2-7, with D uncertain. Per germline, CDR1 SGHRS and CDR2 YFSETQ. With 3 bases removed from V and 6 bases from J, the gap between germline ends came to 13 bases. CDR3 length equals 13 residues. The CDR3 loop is CASSYWLSGEQYF. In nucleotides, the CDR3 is TGCGCCAGCAGCTACTGGCTATCGGGCGAGCAGTACTTC.

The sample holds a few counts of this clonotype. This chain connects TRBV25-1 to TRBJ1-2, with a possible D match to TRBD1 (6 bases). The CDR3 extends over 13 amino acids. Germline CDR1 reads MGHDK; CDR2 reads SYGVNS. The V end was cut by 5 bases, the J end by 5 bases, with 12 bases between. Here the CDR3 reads CASSSPGEYGYTF. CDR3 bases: TGTGCCAGCAGTAGCCCAGGGGAGTATGGCTACACCTTC.

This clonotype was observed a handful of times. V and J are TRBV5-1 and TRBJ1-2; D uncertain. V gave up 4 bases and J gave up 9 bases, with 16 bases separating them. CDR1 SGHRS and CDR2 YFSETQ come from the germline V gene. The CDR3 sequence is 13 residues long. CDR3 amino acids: CASSPMGLWSYTF. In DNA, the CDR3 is TGCGCCAGCAGCCCGATGGGTTTATGGAGCTACACCTTC.

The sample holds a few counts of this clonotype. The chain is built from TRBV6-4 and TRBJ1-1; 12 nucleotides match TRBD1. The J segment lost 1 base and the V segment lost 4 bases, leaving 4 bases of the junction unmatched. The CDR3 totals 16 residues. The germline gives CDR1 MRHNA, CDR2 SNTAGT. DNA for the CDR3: TGTGCCAGCAGTGGGGACAGGGGGCCTGAGAACACTGAAGCTTTCTTT. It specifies CASSGDRGPENTEAFF.

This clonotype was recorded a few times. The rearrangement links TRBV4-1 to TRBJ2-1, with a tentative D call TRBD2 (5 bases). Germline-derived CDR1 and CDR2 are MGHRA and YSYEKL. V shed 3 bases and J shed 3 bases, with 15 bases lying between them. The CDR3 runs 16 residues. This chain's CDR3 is CASSHVHLLVYNEQFF. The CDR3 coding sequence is TGCGCCAGCAGCCACGTACACCTACTAGTCTACAATGAGCAGTTCTTC.

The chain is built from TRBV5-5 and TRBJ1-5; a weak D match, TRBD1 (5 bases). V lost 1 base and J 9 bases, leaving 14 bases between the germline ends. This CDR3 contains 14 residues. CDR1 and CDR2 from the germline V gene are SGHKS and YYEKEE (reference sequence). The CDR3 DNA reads TGTGCCAGCAGCTTGACCGGGACGGGAAGGCCCCAGCATTTT. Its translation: CASSLTGTGRPQHF. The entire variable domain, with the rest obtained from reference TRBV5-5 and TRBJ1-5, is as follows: DAGVTQSPTHLIKTRGQQVTLRCSPISGHKSVSWYQQVLGQGPQFIFQYYEKEERGRGNFPDRFSARQFPNYSSELNVNALLLGDSALYLCASSLTGTGRPQHFGDGTRLSIL.

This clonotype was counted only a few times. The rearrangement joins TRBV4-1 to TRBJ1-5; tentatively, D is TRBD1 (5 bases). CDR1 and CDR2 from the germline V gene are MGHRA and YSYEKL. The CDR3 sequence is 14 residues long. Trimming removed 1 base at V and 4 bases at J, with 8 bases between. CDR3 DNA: TGCGCCAGCAGCCAAGTTAGGGGAAATCAGCCCCAGCATTTT. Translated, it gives CASSQVRGNQPQHF.

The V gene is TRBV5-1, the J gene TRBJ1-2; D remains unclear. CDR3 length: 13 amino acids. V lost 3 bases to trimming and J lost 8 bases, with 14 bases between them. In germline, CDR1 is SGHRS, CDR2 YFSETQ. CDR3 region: CASSWSASRGYTF. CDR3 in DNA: TGCGCCAGCAGCTGGTCGGCTTCGCGGGGCTACACCTTC.

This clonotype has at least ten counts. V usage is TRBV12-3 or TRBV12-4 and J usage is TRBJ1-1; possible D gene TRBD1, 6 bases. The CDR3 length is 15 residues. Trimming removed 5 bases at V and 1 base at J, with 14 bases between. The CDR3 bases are TGTGCCAGCAGTCCCACCCGGGGGGCGAACACTGAAGCTTTCTTT. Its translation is CASSPTRGANTEAFF.

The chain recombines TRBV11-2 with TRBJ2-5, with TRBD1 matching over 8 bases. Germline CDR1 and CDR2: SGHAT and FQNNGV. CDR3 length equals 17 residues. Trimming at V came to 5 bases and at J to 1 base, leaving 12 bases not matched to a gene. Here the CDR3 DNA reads TGTGCCAGCAGCCCCCGAGGTGACAGGGGTGCCCAAGAGACCCAGTACTTC. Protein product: CASSPRGDRGAQETQYF. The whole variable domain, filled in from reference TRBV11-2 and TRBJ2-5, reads EAGVAQSPRYKIIEKRQSVAFWCNPISGHATLYWYQQILGQGPKLLIQFQNNGVVDDSQLPKDRFSAERLKGVDSTLKIQPAKLEDSAVYLCASSPRGDRGAQETQYFGPGTRLLVL.

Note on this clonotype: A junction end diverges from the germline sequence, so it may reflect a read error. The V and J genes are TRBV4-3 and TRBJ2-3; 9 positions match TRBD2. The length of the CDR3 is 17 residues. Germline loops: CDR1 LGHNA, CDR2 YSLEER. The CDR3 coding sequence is TGCACCAGCAGCCAAGTGTGGCGCGGGGGGGCCGAAGATACGCAGTATTTT. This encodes CTSSQVWRGGAEDTQYF.